Below, 10 T cell receptor beta chains from the same sample are listed, as sequenced in a study of T cell repertoires in cytomegalovirus infection. Their antigen targets remain unknown. TCRdb analysed the reads with MiXCR anew, one entry per CDR3 protein. The sample includes fewer than 950,000 distinct CDR3 sequences, less than 35% of them seen just once. The sample consisted of cultured CD8+ T cells from PBMCs, taken from culture after CMV antigen stimulation. These receptors all come from a human donor in good health (CMV status not recorded). Some clones in this sample may be carry-over from other donors' samples.

V gene TRBV12-3 or TRBV12-4 combines with J gene TRBJ1-2; D ambiguous. The CDR3 has 12 residues. Trimming took 7 bases from V and 8 from J, leaving 14 bases between them. This CDR3 reads CASTSADGGYTF. The CDR3 nucleotides are TGTGCCAGCACCTCAGCCGATGGGGGCTACACCTTC.

The chain employs TRBV7-3 and TRBJ1-1; 7 bases line up with TRBD1. The CDR3 covers 15 residues. Trimming at V came to 2 bases and at J to 3 bases, leaving 6 bases not matched to a gene. Germline V gene data show CDR1 as SGHTA and CDR2 as FQGTGA. The CDR3 DNA reads TGTGCCAGCAGCTTAGCGACAGGGTCGGACACTGAAGCTTTCTTT. It translates to CASSLATGSDTEAFF. Full variable domain (rest looked up from reference TRBV7-3 and TRBJ1-1): GAGVSQTPSNKVTEKGKYVELRCDPISGHTALYWYRQSLGQGPEFLIYFQGTGAADDSGLPNDRFFAVRPEGSVSTLKIQRTERGDSAVYLCASSLATGSDTEAFFGQGTRLTVV.

This clonotype was seen more than once but under ten times. The chain carries TRBV2 and TRBJ2-3; a possible D gene is TRBD2 (5 bases). Germline V gives CDR1 SNHLY, CDR2 FYNNEI. This CDR3 contains 15 residues. Trimming stripped 1 base from V and 2 bases from J, with 10 bases between. As DNA, the CDR3 is TGTGCCAGCAGTGAAGGCCAGCGGCACACAGATACGCAGTATTTT. Its translation is CASSEGQRHTDTQYF.

V usage is TRBV6-2 or TRBV6-3 and J usage is TRBJ1-2, with 12 bases that match TRBD1. J lost 4 bases, V lost 5 bases, and 11 bases had no gene match. The CDR3 spans 17 residues. Per germline, CDR1 MNHEY and CDR2 SVGEGT. Here the CDR3 reads CASSPRDRGRFRYGYTF. The CDR3 DNA is TGTGCCAGCAGTCCCCGGGACAGGGGGCGTTTTCGCTATGGCTACACCTTC.

In this sample, this clonotype turned up a few times. V is TRBV7-3 and J is TRBJ2-1; TRBD1 or TRBD2 may be the D gene (5 bases each). V lost 4 bases and J 5 bases, leaving 15 bases between the germline ends. Per germline, CDR1 SGHTA and CDR2 FQGTGA. The CDR3 has 15 amino acids. The CDR3 DNA reads as TGTGCCAGCAGCTCGCCGGGGCGCCAAAACAATGAGCAGTTCTTC. Translated, it gives CASSSPGRQNNEQFF.

V gene TRBV19 combines with J gene TRBJ1-1, with D hard to call. The CDR3 contains 14 residues. CDR1 LNHDA and CDR2 SQIVND come from the germline V gene (reference sequence). Deletions cut 7 bases from V and 5 bases from J, with 17 bases between. CDR3 in amino acids: CASNLMGSWTEAFF. The CDR3 DNA reads TGTGCCAGTAATCTAATGGGTAGCTGGACTGAAGCTTTCTTT.

Only a few counts were recorded for this clonotype. The V call is TRBV27, the J call TRBJ2-2, with TRBD1 matching 9 bases. From germline, CDR1 is MNHEY and CDR2 SMNVEV (reference sequence). J was trimmed by 3 bases and V by 3 bases; bases with no gene match: 2. CDR3 length equals 15 residues. The CDR3 nucleotides read TGTGCCAGCAGTTTCCGGGACAGGGACACCGGGGAGCTGTTTTTT. Residues: CASSFRDRDTGELFF.

V usage is TRBV7-2 and J usage is TRBJ2-7; D may be TRBD1 (6 bases). The germline gives CDR1 SGHTA, CDR2 FQGNSA. This CDR3 is 14 amino acids long. V dropped 5 bases and J dropped 2 bases, with 13 bases sitting between them. This CDR3 reads CASSAAGAAYEQYF. The CDR3 DNA is TGTGCCAGCAGCGCCGCAGGGGCGGCCTACGAGCAGTACTTC.

The chain recombines TRBV15 with TRBJ2-1, with 10 bases identical to TRBD2. V lost 3 bases to trimming and J lost 12 bases; unmatched junction nucleotides: 14. CDR1 is LNHNV and CDR2 is YYDKDF in the germline V gene (reference sequence). CDR3 length: 16 residues. The CDR3 DNA reads as TGTGCCACCAGCAGTCTACTAGCGGGGCTAGGGGGGGGGCAGTTCTTC. Its translation: CATSSLLAGLGGGQFF.

This clonotype was counted many times. V usage is TRBV7-8 and J usage is TRBJ1-5; D is ambiguous. V shed 5 bases and J shed 2 bases, with 13 bases lying between them. The CDR3 has 15 amino acids. Germline V gene sequence: CDR1 SGHVS, CDR2 FQNEAQ. The CDR3 is CASSLPSGGNQPQHF. The CDR3 DNA sequence: TGTGCCAGCAGCCTCCCATCCGGGGGCAATCAGCCCCAGCATTTT.